This record covers a single T cell receptor (beta chain). The sample originates from a study of shared clonotypes between healthy human individuals. This CDR3 comprises 16 residues. CDR1 KGHSH and CDR2 LQKENI come from the germline V gene. J lost 3 bases, V lost 4 bases, and 10 bases had no gene match. Donors had no recently reported acute infections or vaccinations and were HIV-negative. Among the donors, all were Caucasian adults who lived in Nashville, Tennessee. Into CD45RA+ naive and CD45RA-negative memory subsets, the CD4+ cells were split. Profiling relied on immunoSEQ multiplex PCR, and the TCRdb table lists in-frame clones only, not all of them. This sample yields 500,000 or so clones, of which approximately 95% are seen a single time; about 0.059% belongs to the top ten.

This receptor was identified in a woman under 40 in good health. The chain links TRBV18 to TRBJ2-7; TRBD2 aligns across 9 bases. The source material was naive CD4+ T cells sorted from blood. Subset indicated: CD45RA+ positively selected. The DNA for the CDR3 is TGTGCCAGCTCACTTTTAAGCGGGAGGACAGACTACGAGCAGTACTTC. This translates into CASSLLSGRTDYEQYF.